These 27 T cell receptor beta chains were sequenced from one sample in a study of T-cell reconstitution after alpha-beta-depleted transplantation in children. Construction of the TCRbeta library involved unique molecular identifiers. TCRdb passed the PCR reads through MiXCR, listing each CDR3 protein once. The sample lists some 240,000 distinct CDR3 sequences; about 12% were seen once. Sequencing was performed on PBMCs from the stem cell graft donor, taken from the stem cell graft. These receptors all stem from a human donor who donated a stem cell graft to a child with acute lymphoblastic leukemia.

Ten or more counts support this clonotype. The V call is TRBV29-1, the J call TRBJ2-2; D perhaps matches TRBD1 (6 bases). Trimming stripped 5 bases from V and 0 bases from J, with 13 bases between. The CDR3 totals 15 residues. Germline CDR1 SQVTM, CDR2 ANQGSEA. The CDR3 DNA sequence: TGCAGCGTTACTCAGGGGACCTCGAACACCGGGGAGCTGTTTTTT. Its translation is CSVTQGTSNTGELFF.

This clonotype was detected ten times or more. The V call is TRBV24-1, the J call TRBJ2-1; the D is unclear. The CDR3 contains 12 residues. Germline loops: CDR1 KGHDR, CDR2 SFDVKD. V lost 11 bases to trimming and J lost 5 bases, with 12 bases between them. CDR3 nucleotide sequence: TGTGCCAGCGCCTCGGCCAACAATGAGCAGTTCTTC. Translated, it gives CASASANNEQFF.

The chain uses TRBV27 and TRBJ1-2; 8 bases are shared with TRBD1. The junction had 5 bases not matched to a gene; V was cut back by 5 bases and J by 0 bases. CDR1 is MNHEY, CDR2 SMNVEV, per germline (reference sequence). The CDR3 runs to 15 residues. CDR3: CASSTLTGANYGYTF. DNA for the CDR3: TGTGCCAGCAGTACCCTGACAGGGGCTAACTATGGCTACACCTTC.

At least ten counts were recorded for this clonotype. The gene calls are TRBV12-3 or TRBV12-4 and TRBJ1-1; perhaps TRBD1 as D (5 bases). Trimming removed 0 bases from V and 4 bases from J, with 12 bases in between. The CDR3 covers 15 residues. CDR3 nucleotides: TGTGCCAGCAGTTTAGCGTCCAGGGATGGCACTGAAGCTTTCTTT. Residues: CASSLASRDGTEAFF.

This clonotype has a count of ten or more. The rearrangement uses TRBV5-5 and TRBJ2-5; 10 nucleotides align to TRBD1. The CDR3 sequence is 16 residues long. In germline, CDR1 is SGHKS, CDR2 YYEKEE (reference sequence). The V segment lost 3 bases and the J segment 1 base; nucleotides outside the gene matches: 6. CDR3 amino acids: CASSSRDRGSQETQYF. CDR3 DNA: TGTGCCAGCAGCTCCCGGGACAGGGGAAGCCAAGAGACCCAGTACTTC.

This clonotype was seen only a few times. This sequence joins TRBV7-8 and TRBJ2-1; D remains ambiguous. In germline, CDR1 is SGHVS, CDR2 FQNEAQ. Between the trimmed V and J ends, which lost 5 bases and 7 bases, there was a span of 15 bases. The CDR3 runs to 14 residues. The DNA of the CDR3 is TGTGCCAGCAGCCATATTTTAAGTGCTAATGAGCAGTTCTTC. Protein product: CASSHILSANEQFF.

This clonotype was recorded many times. The genes are TRBV5-1 and TRBJ2-7, with 7 bases identical to TRBD1. CDR1 and CDR2 (germline): SGHRS, YFSETQ. With V trimmed by 4 bases and J by 6 bases, 10 bases remained unmatched. CDR3 length: 14 residues. CDR3 residues: CASSPGRQGGEQYF. DNA for the CDR3: TGCGCCAGCAGCCCAGGTAGACAGGGCGGCGAGCAGTACTTC.

The sample holds many counts of this clonotype. The chain carries TRBV20-1 and TRBJ2-3; tentative D call: TRBD1 (6 bases). The CDR3 extends over 12 amino acids. Looked up from germline, CDR1 is DFQATT and CDR2 is SNEGSKA (reference sequence). V was trimmed by 7 bases and J by 2 bases, leaving 10 bases between them. CDR3 sequence reads: CSVNRDTDTQYF. The CDR3 DNA follows: TGCAGTGTAAACAGGGACACAGATACGCAGTATTTT.

This clonotype was seen repeatedly, ten times or more. The V and J genes are TRBV27 and TRBJ1-3, with D tentatively TRBD1 (5 bases). Germline CDR1 reads MNHEY; CDR2 reads SMNVEV (reference sequence). V gave up 0 bases and J gave up 0 bases, with 12 bases separating them. The CDR3 is made up of 17 amino acids. The CDR3 reads CASSLSGGTLSGNTIYF. The CDR3 nucleotides are TGTGCCAGCAGTTTATCTGGAGGGACGCTCTCTGGAAACACCATATATTTT.

Of note for this clonotype: A read error may explain this, as a much larger clone is one base away. The chain joins TRBV9 to TRBJ2-5; no firm D call. The CDR3 is 16 residues long. Germline values: CDR1 SGDLS, CDR2 YYNGEE. The CDR3 DNA reads as TGTACCAGCAGCGTCTCTCCTCTCAACGGACAAGAGACCCAGTACTTC. Translated, it gives CTSSVSPLNGQETQYF.

Many counts were recorded for this clonotype. This rearrangement joins TRBV12-3 or TRBV12-4 to TRBJ2-7, with D perhaps TRBD2 (5 bases). Between the trimmed V and J ends, which lost 3 bases and 3 bases, there was a span of 18 bases. This CDR3 contains 16 residues. CDR3 in amino acids: CASSFGLESGSYEQYF. CDR3 in DNA: TGTGCCAGCAGTTTTGGGCTCGAGAGCGGTAGCTACGAGCAGTACTTC.

This clonotype was recorded at least ten times. V gene TRBV12-3 or TRBV12-4 combines with J gene TRBJ1-1; possibly TRBD1 for D (5 bases). The CDR3 is 13 residues long. The V and J ends lost 6 bases and 2 bases respectively, with 10 bases between them. CDR3 loop: CASSSGGNTEAFF. The CDR3 DNA follows: TGTGCCAGCAGCTCGGGGGGAAACACTGAAGCTTTCTTT.

In its sample, this clonotype was seen many times. The chain uses TRBV29-1 and TRBJ1-3; tentative D call: TRBD1 (5 bases). Germline-derived CDR1 and CDR2 are SQVTM and ANQGSEA. The CDR3 loop spans 20 amino acids. V dropped 6 bases and J dropped 0 bases, with 30 bases sitting between them. The CDR3 DNA sequence: TGCAGCGTGGTCCTCCCCCCGACAGTGTCGAGCTTTGACTCTGGAAACACCATATATTTT. This codes for CSVVLPPTVSSFDSGNTIYF.

This clonotype appeared many times. The rearrangement links TRBV5-1 to TRBJ1-6; D call uncertain. V lost 7 bases to trimming and J lost 8 bases, with 19 bases between them. The CDR3 is made up of 15 amino acids. Germline values: CDR1 SGHRS, CDR2 YFSETQ. As DNA, the CDR3 is TGCGCCAGCTCTAGCTTTGTTACGTCTGATTCACCCCTCCACTTT. The encoded protein is CASSSFVTSDSPLHF.

This clonotype was recorded at least ten times. This chain uses TRBV4-2 with TRBJ2-1; D is uncertain. Trimming took 0 bases from V and 0 from J, leaving 15 bases between them. Germline V lookup: CDR1 LGHNA, CDR2 YNFKEQ. There are 18 residues in the CDR3. CDR3 sequence reads: CASSQDLALPSSYNEQFF. As DNA, the CDR3 is TGTGCCAGCAGCCAAGATCTGGCGCTCCCGAGCTCCTACAATGAGCAGTTCTTC.

This clonotype has ten or more counts. V gene TRBV5-1 combines with J gene TRBJ1-5, with unresolved D. Between the trimmed V and J ends, which lost 4 bases and 9 bases, there was a span of 20 bases. CDR3 size: 15 residues. Germline CDR1 SGHRS, CDR2 YFSETQ. The CDR3 region is CASSPSPGWDSPQHF. Here the CDR3 DNA reads TGCGCCAGCAGCCCGTCCCCGGGTTGGGATTCGCCCCAGCATTTT.

This clonotype has a handful of counts. The chain joins TRBV12-3 or TRBV12-4 to TRBJ2-7; 11 nucleotides align to TRBD1. The J segment lost 5 bases and the V segment lost 10 bases, leaving 13 bases of the junction unmatched. The CDR3 is made up of 15 amino acids. DNA for the CDR3: TGTGCCAACATGTACGTGGACAGGGGGCTGAACGAGCAGTACTTC. Amino acid sequence: CANMYVDRGLNEQYF.

This clonotype has only a few counts. J is TRBJ1-2 and V is TRBV9, with D perhaps TRBD1 (5 bases). The CDR3 length is 13 residues. Germline CDR1 is SGDLS and CDR2 is YYNGEE. V was clipped by 0 bases and J by 6 bases, with 9 bases between them. This chain's CDR3 is CASSVGGSHGYTF. Written as DNA, the CDR3 is TGTGCCAGCAGCGTAGGGGGGTCCCATGGCTACACCTTC.

In its sample, this clonotype was seen many times. CDR3 in DNA: TGTGCCAGCAGCTTGATGGGGGATAATTCACCCCTCCACTTT. Translating it yields CASSLMGDNSPLHF. The chain recombines TRBV7-2 with TRBJ1-6, with D perhaps TRBD1 (5 bases). The CDR3 covers 14 residues. CDR1 SGHTA and CDR2 FQGNSA come from the germline V gene. Trimming took 3 bases from V and 5 from J, leaving 8 bases between them.

There are many counts of this clonotype. The chain has TRBV28 and TRBJ2-7, with 9 positions matching TRBD1. Looked up from germline, CDR1 is MDHEN and CDR2 is SYDVKM. V trimming: 4 bases; J trimming: 5 bases; junction bases outside the gene matches: 21. The CDR3 length is 19 residues. The CDR3 DNA sequence: TGTGCCAGCAGTTGGCCATCAAGGACAGGGGATATTGTACCGGACGAGCAGTACTTC. It codes for CASSWPSRTGDIVPDEQYF. Combining the CDR3 with reference TRBV28 and TRBJ2-7 gives the whole variable domain DVKVTQSSRYLVKRTGEKVFLECVQDMDHENMFWYRQDPGLGLRLIYFSYDVKMKEKGDIPEGYSVSREKKERFSLILESASTNQTSMYLCASSWPSRTGDIVPDEQYFGPGTRLTVT.

This clonotype was counted a few times. The J gene is TRBJ2-1, the V gene TRBV6-2 or TRBV6-3, with D possibly being TRBD2 (5 bases). In germline, CDR1 is MNHEY, CDR2 SVGEGT. The V gene lost 8 bases and the J gene lost 0 bases, with 8 bases spanning the gap. The CDR3 is 13 residues long. CDR3 region: CASRGTSYNEQFF. For the CDR3, the DNA is TGTGCCAGCCGGGGAACCTCCTACAATGAGCAGTTCTTC.

The sample holds a few counts of this clonotype. The chain is built from TRBV6-1 and TRBJ2-7; 13 nucleotides line up with TRBD2. The CDR3 consists of 16 residues. Trimming at V came to 7 bases and at J to 5 bases, leaving 11 bases not matched to a gene. From germline, CDR1 is MNHNS and CDR2 SASEGT. The CDR3 sequence: CASTKLAGGPVHEQYF. The DNA of the CDR3 is TGTGCCAGCACCAAACTAGCGGGAGGGCCTGTCCACGAGCAGTACTTC.

In its sample, this clonotype was seen many times. The rearrangement joins TRBV12-3 or TRBV12-4 to TRBJ1-1; D gene ambiguous. V was shortened by 3 bases and J by 3 bases, with 8 bases between the two germline ends. This CDR3 comprises 13 residues. The CDR3 reads CASSFPRDTEAFF. DNA for the CDR3: TGTGCCAGCAGTTTCCCGCGGGACACTGAAGCTTTCTTT.

Many counts were recorded for this clonotype. The V gene is TRBV12-3 or TRBV12-4, the J gene TRBJ2-7, with D possibly matching TRBD2 (5 bases). The germline V and J ends were trimmed by 5 bases and 0 bases, with 14 bases remaining between them. This CDR3 comprises 15 residues. The CDR3 loop is CASSPGLGSSYEQYF. DNA of the CDR3: TGTGCCAGCAGTCCGGGGTTGGGGAGCTCCTACGAGCAGTACTTC.

There are many counts of this clonotype. The genes are TRBV29-1 and TRBJ2-3; 10 positions agree with TRBD2. The CDR3 has 18 amino acids. Looked up from germline, CDR1 is SQVTM and CDR2 is ANQGSEA. V shed 3 bases, J shed 0 bases, and the junction held 12 bases outside the gene matches. The CDR3 here is CSVDGLAGERRSTDTQYF. CDR3 DNA: TGCAGCGTTGATGGGCTAGCGGGAGAGCGCCGTAGCACAGATACGCAGTATTTT.

In this sample, this clonotype turned up many times. For the CDR3, the DNA is TGCAGTGCTAGCGGGGCAGGGGGAAGTCAGCCCCAGCATTTT. Its protein is CSASGAGGSQPQHF. This chain links TRBV20-1 with TRBJ1-5; TRBD1 aligns across 7 bases. This CDR3 spans 14 amino acids. Trimming removed 3 bases from V and 6 bases from J; junction bases left unmatched: 8. Per the germline V gene, CDR1 is DFQATT and CDR2 is SNEGSKA (reference sequence).

In regard to this clonotype: A much larger clone differs from this one at a single base, so this may be a read error. J is TRBJ2-7 and V is TRBV7-2, with 15 bases lining up with TRBD2. The germline V gene encodes CDR1 SGHTA and CDR2 FQGNSA. V shed 10 bases and J 6 bases; nucleotides not matched to a gene: 16. The CDR3 spans 17 residues. The CDR3 region has the DNA TGTGCCACCAGTCTCCAAGGGACTAGCGGGAGGCTCGGCGAGCAGTACTTC. As protein: CATSLQGTSGRLGEQYF.